This note documents a single TCR beta chain sequence. Its antigen is as yet unknown. V shed 1 base and J shed 1 base, with 13 bases lying between them. There are 16 residues in the CDR3. CDR1 and CDR2 (germline): SGHDT, YYEEEE. The sample originates from a study of shared clonotypes between healthy human individuals. Study-wide background: The donor pool was made up of two women and three men aged 18 to 49.

The study's findings and limits: Clonotype sharing among donors was expected to depend on sequencing depth.

The authors sequenced unsorted PBMC DNA on ten immunoSEQ deep assay plates. Profiling relied on immunoSEQ multiplex PCR, and the TCRdb table lists in-frame clones only, not all of them. The sample lists 490,000 or so clones; roughly 85% were seen once. Donors were healthy HIV-negative adults without recently reported acute infections or vaccinations. This TCR was sampled from a woman in her 40s in good health. Some clones in this sample may be carry-over from other donors' samples. This chain joins TRBV5-6 and TRBJ2-3; possible D gene TRBD2, 7 bases. Sequenced input: PBMCs. CDR3 DNA sequence: TGTGCCAGCAGCTTGCTAGCGGAGGGGGGCACAGATACGCAGTATTTT. It yields the protein CASSLLAEGGTDTQYF.